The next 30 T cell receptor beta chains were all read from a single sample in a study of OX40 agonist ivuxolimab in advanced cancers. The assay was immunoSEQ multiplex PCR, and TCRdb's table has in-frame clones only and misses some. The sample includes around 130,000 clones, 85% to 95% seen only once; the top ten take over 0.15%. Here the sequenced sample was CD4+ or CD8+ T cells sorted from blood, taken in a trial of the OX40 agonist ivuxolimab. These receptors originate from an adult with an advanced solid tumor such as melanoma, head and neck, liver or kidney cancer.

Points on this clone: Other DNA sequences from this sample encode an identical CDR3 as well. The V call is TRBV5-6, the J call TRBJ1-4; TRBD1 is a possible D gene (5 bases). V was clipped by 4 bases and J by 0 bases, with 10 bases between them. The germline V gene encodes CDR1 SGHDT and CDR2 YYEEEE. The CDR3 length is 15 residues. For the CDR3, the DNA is TGTGCCAGCAGCCCCCGGGGGGCAACTAATGAAAAACTGTTTTTT. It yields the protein CASSPRGATNEKLFF.

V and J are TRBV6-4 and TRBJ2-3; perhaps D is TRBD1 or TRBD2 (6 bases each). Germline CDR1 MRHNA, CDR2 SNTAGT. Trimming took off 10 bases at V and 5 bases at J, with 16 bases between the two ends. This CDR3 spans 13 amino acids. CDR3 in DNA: TGTGCCACCAAACCCGGGGGCGGAGATACGCAGTATTTT. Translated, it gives CATKPGGGDTQYF.

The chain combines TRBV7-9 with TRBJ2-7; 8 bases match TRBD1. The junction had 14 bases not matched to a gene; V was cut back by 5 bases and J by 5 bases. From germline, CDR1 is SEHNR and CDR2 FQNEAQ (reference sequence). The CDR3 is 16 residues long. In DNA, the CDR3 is TGTGCCAGCAGCCCAGCGATCGGACAGGGCCCCAACGAGCAGTACTTC. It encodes CASSPAIGQGPNEQYF.

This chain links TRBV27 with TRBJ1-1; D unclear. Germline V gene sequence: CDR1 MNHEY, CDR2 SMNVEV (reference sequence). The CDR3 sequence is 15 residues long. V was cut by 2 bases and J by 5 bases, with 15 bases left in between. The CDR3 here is CASSLSHSLGTEAFF. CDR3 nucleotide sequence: TGTGCCAGCAGTTTAAGCCACAGCCTCGGGACTGAAGCTTTCTTT.

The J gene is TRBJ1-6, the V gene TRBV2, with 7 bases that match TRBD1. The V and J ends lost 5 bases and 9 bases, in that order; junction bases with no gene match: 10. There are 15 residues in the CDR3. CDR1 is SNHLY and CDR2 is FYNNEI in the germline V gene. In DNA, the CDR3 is TGTGCCAGCAGTCTCCCGGACAGGTCTAGTTCACCCCTCCACTTT. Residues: CASSLPDRSSSPLHF. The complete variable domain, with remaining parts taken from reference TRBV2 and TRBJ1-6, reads EPEVTQTPSHQVTQMGQEVILRCVPISNHLYFYWYRQILGQKVEFLVSFYNNEISEKSEIFDDQFSVERPDGSNFTLKIRSTKLEDSAMYFCASSLPDRSSSPLHFGNGTRLTVT.

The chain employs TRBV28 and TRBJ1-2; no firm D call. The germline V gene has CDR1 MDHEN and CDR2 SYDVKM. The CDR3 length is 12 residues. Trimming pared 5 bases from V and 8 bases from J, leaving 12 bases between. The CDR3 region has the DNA TGTGCCAGCAGTCCCCTTAAGGAGGGCTACACCTTC. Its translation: CASSPLKEGYTF.

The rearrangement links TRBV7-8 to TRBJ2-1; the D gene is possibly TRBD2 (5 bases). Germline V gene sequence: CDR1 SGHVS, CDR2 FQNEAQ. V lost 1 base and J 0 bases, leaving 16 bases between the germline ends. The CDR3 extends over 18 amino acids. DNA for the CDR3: TGTGCCAGCAGCTTAGAGGGAAGCGGAACGAGCTCCTACAATGAGCAGTTCTTC. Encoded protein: CASSLEGSGTSSYNEQFF.

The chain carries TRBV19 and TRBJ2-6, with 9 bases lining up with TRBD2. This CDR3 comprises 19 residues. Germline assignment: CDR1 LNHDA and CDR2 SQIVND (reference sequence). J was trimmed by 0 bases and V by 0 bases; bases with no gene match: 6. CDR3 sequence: CASSIEWASGVSGANVLTF. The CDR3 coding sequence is TGTGCCAGTAGTATAGAATGGGCTAGCGGGGTCTCTGGGGCCAACGTCCTGACTTTC.

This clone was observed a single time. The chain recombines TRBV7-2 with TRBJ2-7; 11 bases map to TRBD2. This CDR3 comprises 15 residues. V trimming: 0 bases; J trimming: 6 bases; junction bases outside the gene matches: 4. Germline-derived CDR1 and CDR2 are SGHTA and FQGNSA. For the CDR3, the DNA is TGTGCCAGCAGCTTAGCACTAGCGGGAGCCTCCGAGCAGTACTTC. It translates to CASSLALAGASEQYF.

This chain's CDR3 is CSGRQQETQYF. The CDR3 DNA reads TGCAGCGGCCGACAGCAAGAGACCCAGTACTTC. This rearrangement joins TRBV29-1 to TRBJ2-5, with D perhaps matching TRBD1 (5 bases). The CDR3 runs 11 residues. Germline V gene sequence: CDR1 SQVTM, CDR2 ANQGSEA. V was trimmed by 7 bases and J by 2 bases, leaving 8 bases between them.

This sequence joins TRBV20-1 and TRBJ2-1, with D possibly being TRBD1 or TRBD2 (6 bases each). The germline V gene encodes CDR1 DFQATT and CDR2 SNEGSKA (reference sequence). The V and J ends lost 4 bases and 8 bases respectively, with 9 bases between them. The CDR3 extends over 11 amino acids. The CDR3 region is CSAIGGHEQFF. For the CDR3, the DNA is TGCAGTGCTATCGGGGGCCATGAGCAGTTCTTC.

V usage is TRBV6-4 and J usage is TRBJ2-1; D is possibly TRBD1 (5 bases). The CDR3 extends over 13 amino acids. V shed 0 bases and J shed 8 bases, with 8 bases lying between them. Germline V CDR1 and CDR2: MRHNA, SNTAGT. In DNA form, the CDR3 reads TGTGCCAGCAGTGACTCTCTAGGGGATGAGCAGTTCTTC. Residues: CASSDSLGDEQFF.

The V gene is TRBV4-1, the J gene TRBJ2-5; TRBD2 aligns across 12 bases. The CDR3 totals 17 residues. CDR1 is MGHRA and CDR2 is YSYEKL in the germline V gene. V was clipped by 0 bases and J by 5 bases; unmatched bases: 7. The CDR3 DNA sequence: TGCGCCAGCAGCCAAGATTGGGCTAGCGGGGGGGCGGAGACCCAGTACTTC. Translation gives CASSQDWASGGAETQYF.

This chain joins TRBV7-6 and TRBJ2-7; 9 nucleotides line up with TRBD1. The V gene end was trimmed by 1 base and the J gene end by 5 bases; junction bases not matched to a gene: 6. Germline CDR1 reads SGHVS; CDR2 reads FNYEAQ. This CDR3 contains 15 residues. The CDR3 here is CASSLGGTGSHEQYF. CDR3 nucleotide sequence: TGTGCCAGCAGCTTAGGGGGGACAGGGTCCCACGAGCAGTACTTC.

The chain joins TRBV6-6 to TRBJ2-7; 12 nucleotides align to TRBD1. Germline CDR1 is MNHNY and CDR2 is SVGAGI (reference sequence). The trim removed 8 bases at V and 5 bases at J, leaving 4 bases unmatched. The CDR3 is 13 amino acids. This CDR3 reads CASQGQGAHEQYF. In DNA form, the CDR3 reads TGTGCCAGCCAGGGACAGGGGGCTCACGAGCAGTACTTC.

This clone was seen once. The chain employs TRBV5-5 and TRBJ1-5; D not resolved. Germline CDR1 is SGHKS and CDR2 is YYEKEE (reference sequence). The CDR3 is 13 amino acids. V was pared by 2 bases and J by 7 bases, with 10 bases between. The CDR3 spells CASSLGPTQPQHF. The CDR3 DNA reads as TGTGCCAGCAGCTTAGGCCCGACGCAGCCCCAGCATTTT.

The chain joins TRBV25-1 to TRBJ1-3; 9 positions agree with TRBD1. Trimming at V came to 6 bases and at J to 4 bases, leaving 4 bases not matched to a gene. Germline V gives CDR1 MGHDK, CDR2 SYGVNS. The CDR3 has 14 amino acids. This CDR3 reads CASRTGGAGNTIYF. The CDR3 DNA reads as TGTGCCAGCAGAACAGGGGGCGCCGGAAACACCATATATTTT.

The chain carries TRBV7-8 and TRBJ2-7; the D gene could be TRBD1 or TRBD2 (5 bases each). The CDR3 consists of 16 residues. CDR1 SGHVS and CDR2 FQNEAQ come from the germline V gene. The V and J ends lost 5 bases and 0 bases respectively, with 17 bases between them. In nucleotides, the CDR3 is TGTGCCAGCAGCCGTCGCCGGGACGCGAGCTCCTACGAGCAGTACTTC. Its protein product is CASSRRRDASSYEQYF.

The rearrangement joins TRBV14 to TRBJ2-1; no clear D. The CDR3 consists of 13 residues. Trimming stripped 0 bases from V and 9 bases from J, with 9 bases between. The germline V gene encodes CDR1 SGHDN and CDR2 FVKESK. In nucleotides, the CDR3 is TGTGCCAGCAGCCAAGATTTTAGAGGTGAGCAGTTCTTC. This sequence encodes CASSQDFRGEQFF.

The CDR3 DNA reads TGTGCCAGCAGCGTCCAGGTAACTCTTGCCTACAATGAGCAGTTCTTC. Translation: CASSVQVTLAYNEQFF. This chain uses TRBV9 with TRBJ2-1; D is unclear. The CDR3 consists of 16 residues. V shed 2 bases and J shed 2 bases, with 14 bases lying between them. CDR1 is SGDLS, CDR2 YYNGEE, per germline.

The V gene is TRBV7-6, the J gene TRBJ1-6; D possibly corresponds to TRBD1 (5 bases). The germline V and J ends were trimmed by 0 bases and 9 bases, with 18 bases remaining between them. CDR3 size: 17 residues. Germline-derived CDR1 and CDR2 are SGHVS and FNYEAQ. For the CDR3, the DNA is TGTGCCAGCAGCTTAGCGCAGGGAATAACGGACGGTTCACCCCTCCACTTT. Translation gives CASSLAQGITDGSPLHF.

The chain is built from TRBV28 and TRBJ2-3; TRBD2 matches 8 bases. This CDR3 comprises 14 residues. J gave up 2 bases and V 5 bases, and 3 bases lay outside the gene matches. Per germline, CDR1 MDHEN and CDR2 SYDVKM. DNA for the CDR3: TGTGCCAGCAGTGTAGCGGGGAACACAGATACGCAGTATTTT. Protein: CASSVAGNTDTQYF.

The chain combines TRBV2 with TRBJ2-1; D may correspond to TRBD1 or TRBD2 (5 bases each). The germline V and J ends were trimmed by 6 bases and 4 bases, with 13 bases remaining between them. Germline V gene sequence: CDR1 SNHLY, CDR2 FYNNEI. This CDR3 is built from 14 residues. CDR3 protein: CASRTGTRYNEQFF. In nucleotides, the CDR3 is TGTGCCAGCAGGACCGGGACCCGTTACAATGAGCAGTTCTTC.

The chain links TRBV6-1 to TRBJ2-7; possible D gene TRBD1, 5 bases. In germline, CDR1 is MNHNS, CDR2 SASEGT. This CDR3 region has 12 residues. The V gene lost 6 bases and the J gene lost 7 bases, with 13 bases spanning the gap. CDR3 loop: CASSRRPGEQYF. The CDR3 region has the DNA TGTGCCAGCAGCCGACGACCAGGGGAGCAGTACTTC.

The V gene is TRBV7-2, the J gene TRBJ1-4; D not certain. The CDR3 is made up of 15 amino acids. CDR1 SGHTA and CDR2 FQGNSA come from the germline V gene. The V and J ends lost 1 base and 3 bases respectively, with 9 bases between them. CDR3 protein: CASSLETRSNEKLFF. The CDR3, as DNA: TGTGCCAGCAGCTTAGAGACACGGTCTAATGAAAAACTGTTTTTT. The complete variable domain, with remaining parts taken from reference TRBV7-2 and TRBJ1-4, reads GAGVSQSPSNKVTEKGKDVELRCDPISGHTALYWYRQSLGQGLEFLIYFQGNSAPDKSGLPSDRFSAERTGGSVSTLTIQRTQQEDSAVYLCASSLETRSNEKLFFGSGTQLSVL.

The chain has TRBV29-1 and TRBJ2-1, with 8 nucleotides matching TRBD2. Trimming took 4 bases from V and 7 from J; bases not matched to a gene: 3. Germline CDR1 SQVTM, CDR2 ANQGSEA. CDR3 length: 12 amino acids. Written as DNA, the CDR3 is TGCAGCGTTGCGGGGGGGAGGAATGAGCAGTTCTTC. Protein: CSVAGGRNEQFF.

This CDR3 is CASSPDITEAFF. Written as DNA, the CDR3 is TGTGCCAGCTCACCAGACATAACTGAAGCTTTCTTT. V gene TRBV18 combines with J gene TRBJ1-1; no clear D gene. This CDR3 comprises 12 residues. The V gene's germline CDR1 is KGHSH and CDR2 LQKENI. V dropped 2 bases and J dropped 5 bases, with 6 bases sitting between them.

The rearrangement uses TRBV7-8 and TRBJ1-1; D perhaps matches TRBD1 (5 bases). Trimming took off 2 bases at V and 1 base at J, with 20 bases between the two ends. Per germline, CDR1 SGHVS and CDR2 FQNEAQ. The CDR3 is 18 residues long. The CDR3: CASSLYRYLGEANTEAFF. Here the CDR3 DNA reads TGTGCCAGCAGCTTATACCGCTACTTGGGGGAGGCGAACACTGAAGCTTTCTTT.

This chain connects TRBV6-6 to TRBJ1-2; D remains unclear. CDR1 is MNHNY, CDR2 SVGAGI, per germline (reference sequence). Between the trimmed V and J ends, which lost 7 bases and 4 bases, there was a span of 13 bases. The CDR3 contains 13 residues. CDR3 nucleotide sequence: TGTGCCAGCACCGCGGCAGAGATCTATGGCTACACCTTC. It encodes CASTAAEIYGYTF.

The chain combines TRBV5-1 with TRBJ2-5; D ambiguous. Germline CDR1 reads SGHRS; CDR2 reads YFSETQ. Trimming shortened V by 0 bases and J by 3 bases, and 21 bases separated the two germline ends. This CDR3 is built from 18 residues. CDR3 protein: CASSLGLSGQPEKETQYF. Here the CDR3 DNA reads TGCGCCAGCAGCTTGGGTCTGAGTGGGCAGCCCGAAAAAGAGACCCAGTACTTC.